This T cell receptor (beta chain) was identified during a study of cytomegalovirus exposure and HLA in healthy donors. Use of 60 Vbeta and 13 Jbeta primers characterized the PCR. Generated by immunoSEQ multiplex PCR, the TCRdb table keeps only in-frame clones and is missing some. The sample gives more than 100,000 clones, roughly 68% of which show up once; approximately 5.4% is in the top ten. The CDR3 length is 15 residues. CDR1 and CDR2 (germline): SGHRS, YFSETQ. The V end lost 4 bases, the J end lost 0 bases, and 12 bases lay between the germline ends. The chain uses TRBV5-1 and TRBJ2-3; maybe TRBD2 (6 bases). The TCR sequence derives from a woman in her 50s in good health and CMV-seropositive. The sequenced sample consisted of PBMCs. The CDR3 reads CASSTDGRSTDTQYF. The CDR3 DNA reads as TGCGCCAGCAGCACTGATGGGAGGAGCACAGATACGCAGTATTTT.